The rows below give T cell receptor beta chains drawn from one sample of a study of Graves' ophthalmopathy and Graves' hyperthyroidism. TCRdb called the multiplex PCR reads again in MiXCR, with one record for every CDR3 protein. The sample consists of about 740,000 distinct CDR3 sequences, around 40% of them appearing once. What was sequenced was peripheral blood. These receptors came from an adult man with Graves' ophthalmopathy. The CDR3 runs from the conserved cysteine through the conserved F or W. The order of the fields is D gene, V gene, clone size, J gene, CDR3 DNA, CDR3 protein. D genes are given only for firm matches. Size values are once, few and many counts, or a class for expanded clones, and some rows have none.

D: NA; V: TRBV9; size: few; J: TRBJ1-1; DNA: TGTGCCAGCAGCACCAGCCCGGGACACTTGAACACTGAAGCTTTCTTT; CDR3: CASSTSPGHLNTEAFF
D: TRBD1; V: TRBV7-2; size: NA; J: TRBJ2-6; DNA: TGTGCCAGCAGCTTATCAGGGGGCAGTAATTCTGGGGCCAACGTCCTGACTTTC; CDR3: CASSLSGGSNSGANVLTF
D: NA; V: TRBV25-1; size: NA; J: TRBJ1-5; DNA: TGTGCCAGCAGTGAGGTGGGTACTTATGGACAGCATTTT; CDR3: CASSEVGTYGQHF
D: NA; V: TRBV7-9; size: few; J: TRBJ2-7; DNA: TGTGCCAGCAGCCAATCTAGCGAGCAGTACTTC; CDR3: CASSQSSEQYF
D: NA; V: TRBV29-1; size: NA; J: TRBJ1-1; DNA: TGCAGCGTTGGGCCGGGCCAGAACACTGAAGCTTTCTTT; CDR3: CSVGPGQNTEAFF
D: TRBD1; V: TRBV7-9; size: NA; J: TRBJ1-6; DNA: TGTGCCAGCAGCTCCGGACAGGGCCGTTCACCCCTCCACTTT; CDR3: CASSSGQGRSPLHF
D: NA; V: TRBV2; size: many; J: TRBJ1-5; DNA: TGTGCCAGCAGTGAATGGGACCGAGCCCAGCATTTT; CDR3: CASSEWDRAQHF
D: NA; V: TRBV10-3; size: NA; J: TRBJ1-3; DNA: TGTGCCATCAGTGAAAGGGCAGGGGTATCCGGAAACACCATATATTTT; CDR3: CAISERAGVSGNTIYF
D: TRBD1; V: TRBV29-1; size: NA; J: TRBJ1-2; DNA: TGCAGCGTGGACGTCCCGGGACAGGGGGCGGAGGGCTACACCTTC; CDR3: CSVDVPGQGAEGYTF
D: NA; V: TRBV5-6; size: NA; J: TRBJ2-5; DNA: TGTGCCAGCAGCTCGAGGGGGCGGGGGCCGCAAGAGACCCAGTACTTC; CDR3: CASSSRGRGPQETQYF
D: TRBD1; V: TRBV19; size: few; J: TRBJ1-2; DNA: TGTGCCAGTAGCACTGCGCCCGGGACAGGGGCCTATGGCTACACCTTC; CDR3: CASSTAPGTGAYGYTF
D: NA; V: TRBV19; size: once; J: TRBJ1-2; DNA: TGTGCCAGTAGTATTACAGGGTACAACTATGGCTACACCTTC; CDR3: CASSITGYNYGYTF
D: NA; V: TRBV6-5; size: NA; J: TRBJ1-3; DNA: TGTGCCAGCAGTGAAGTGGGCGCGGTTGGAAACACCATATATTTT; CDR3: CASSEVGAVGNTIYF
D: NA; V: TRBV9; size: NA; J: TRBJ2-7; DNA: TGTGCCAGCAGCGTAGGTCAAGCGCCCTACGAGCAGTACTTC; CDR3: CASSVGQAPYEQYF
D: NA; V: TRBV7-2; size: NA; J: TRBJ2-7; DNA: TGTGCCAGCAGCTCAGCGGGCCAAGGGCGGGACGAGCAGTACTTC; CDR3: CASSSAGQGRDEQYF
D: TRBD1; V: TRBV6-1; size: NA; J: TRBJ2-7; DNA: TGTGCCAGTAGTGGACAGGGGGCGAAGGAGCAGTACTTC; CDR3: CASSGQGAKEQYF
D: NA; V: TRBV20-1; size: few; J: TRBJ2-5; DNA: TGCAGTGCTAGAGATTTCATGGCACTTCAAGAGACCCAGTACTTC; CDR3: CSARDFMALQETQYF